Sequencing of this T cell receptor beta chain was carried out in a study of response to subunit inactivated influenza vaccine. CDR1 and CDR2 from the germline V gene are MNHEY and SVGEGT. The CDR3 is made up of 13 amino acids. The V and J ends lost 6 bases and 2 bases respectively, with 11 bases between them. In its sample, this clonotype was seen a few times. TCRdb reanalysed the RT-PCR reads using MiXCR and keeps one entry per CDR3 protein. The sample carries a few hundred thousand distinct CDR3 sequences, 11% recorded once. These sequences were also reported in another study, on T cells expressing NK-cell markers. This second study notes: Scientists made TCR beta cDNA using 5'RACE template switching with UMIs. Sorted CD3+CD56-NKG2C+, CD3+CD56+NKG2C+ and CD3+CD56+NKG2C- T cells supplied the TCR beta repertoires. Seven HCMV-seropositive donors and one seronegative donor made up the eight sequenced donors.

The J gene is TRBJ2-7, the V gene TRBV6-2 or TRBV6-3; D ambiguous. The specimen was PBMCs from blood, collected on the day of vaccination. This TCR derives from a man aged 45-65 years who received an inactivated influenza vaccine. CDR3 in amino acids: CASRWAAAYEQYF. In nucleotides, the CDR3 is TGTGCCAGCAGATGGGCAGCAGCCTACGAGCAGTACTTC.